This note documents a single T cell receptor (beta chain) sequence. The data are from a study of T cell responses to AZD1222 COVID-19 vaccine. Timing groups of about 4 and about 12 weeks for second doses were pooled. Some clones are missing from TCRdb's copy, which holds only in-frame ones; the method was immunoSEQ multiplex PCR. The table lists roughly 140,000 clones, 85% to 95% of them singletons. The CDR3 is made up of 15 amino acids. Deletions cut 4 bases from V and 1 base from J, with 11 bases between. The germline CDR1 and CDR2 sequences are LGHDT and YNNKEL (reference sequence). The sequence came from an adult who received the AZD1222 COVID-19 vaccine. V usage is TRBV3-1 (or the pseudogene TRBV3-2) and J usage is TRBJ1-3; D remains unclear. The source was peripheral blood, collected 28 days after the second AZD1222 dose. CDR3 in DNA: TGTGCCAGCAGCCCCGAATCCCGGTCTGGAAACACCATATATTTT. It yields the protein CASSPESRSGNTIYF.